The T cell receptor (beta chain) under discussion was sequenced for a study of CD8 T cells in Susac syndrome (dated by TCRdb to between 2019 and 2020). In the study overall: The study used repertoire sequencing to test whether antigen drove CD8+ T cell activation and differentiation in Susac syndrome. What the work shows at the level of the full study, not this receptor alone: The number of individuals in the TCR sequencing and HLA analysis was acknowledged as relatively small.

RNA was extracted using the RNeasy kit, and roughly 0.45 to 1 ug of the RNA was reverse transcribed with random hexamers. TCR beta CDR3 regions were amplified with the immunoSEQ multiplex PCR assay covering 54 Vbeta and 13 Jbeta segments. Bias from PCR amplification was corrected by using a synthetic template baseline for primer optimization and for computational correction. On the study's bioinformatics: Reads were assigned to V, D and J genes according to IMGT and analyzed in immunoSEQ Analyzer, with only productive sequences retained. Clonality was computed as one minus Shannon entropy normalized by log2 of the number of productive unique sequences. For each patient and control, public and private clones were evaluated within the 100 most prevalent clones. Clones were defined as Susac-specific when absent from the healthy and MS cohorts, from approximately 1,100 published viral clones and from other ImmuneACCESS disease sequences. TCRdb trimmed the raw reads at Q25, called clones with MiXCR and kept productive beta chains. Every distinct CDR3 protein forms one entry, paired with its most common genes and DNA. The V and J calls and clone size are TCRdb's, not the authors'. The table for this sample lists about 120,000 distinct CDR3 sequences; 90% to 95% of them were counted only once. About 0.098% of the sample is held by the ten biggest clonotypes.

Peripheral blood CD8+ and CD4+ T cells from healthy donors, Susac syndrome patients and multiple sclerosis patients were profiled using high-throughput TCR beta sequencing. The healthy donors served as controls matched for age and sex. Bulk CD8+ and CD4+ T cells were purified by magnetic negative isolation, whereas CD8+ TEMRA cells were enriched by FACS. Blood was collected in EDTA tubes and processed within 24 hours, with PBMCs isolated through density gradient centrifugation. PBMCs intended for TCR sequencing were cryopreserved in liquid nitrogen and thawed later in a water bath at 37 degrees C. The sorted or isolated CD4+, CD8+ and CD8+ TEMRA cells reached a purity of at least 90%. In regard to this clonotype: Its antigen specificity is not known. The input lacks base qualities; no much larger clone sits a single base away.

The CDR3, from cysteine to phenylalanine, totals 16 residues. The sequence is cut down to CDR3 DNA, 48 bases in frame from base 1. For this chain, trimming is 4 bases at the V end and 4 bases at the J end, and the number of junction bases without a gene match is 7. Reading the germline V gene (reference sequence) gives CDR1 SEHNR and CDR2 FQNEAQ. This receptor was obtained from a human donor in good health. Sample: CD4+ T cells from PBMCs. This receptor chain uses TRBV7-9 and TRBJ1-4, and 9 junctional nucleotides match TRBD1. The CDR3 in this case is CASSSRQGEGNEKLFF. The DNA is TGTGCCAGCAGCTCCCGACAGGGGGAGGGTAATGAAAAACTGTTTTTT.